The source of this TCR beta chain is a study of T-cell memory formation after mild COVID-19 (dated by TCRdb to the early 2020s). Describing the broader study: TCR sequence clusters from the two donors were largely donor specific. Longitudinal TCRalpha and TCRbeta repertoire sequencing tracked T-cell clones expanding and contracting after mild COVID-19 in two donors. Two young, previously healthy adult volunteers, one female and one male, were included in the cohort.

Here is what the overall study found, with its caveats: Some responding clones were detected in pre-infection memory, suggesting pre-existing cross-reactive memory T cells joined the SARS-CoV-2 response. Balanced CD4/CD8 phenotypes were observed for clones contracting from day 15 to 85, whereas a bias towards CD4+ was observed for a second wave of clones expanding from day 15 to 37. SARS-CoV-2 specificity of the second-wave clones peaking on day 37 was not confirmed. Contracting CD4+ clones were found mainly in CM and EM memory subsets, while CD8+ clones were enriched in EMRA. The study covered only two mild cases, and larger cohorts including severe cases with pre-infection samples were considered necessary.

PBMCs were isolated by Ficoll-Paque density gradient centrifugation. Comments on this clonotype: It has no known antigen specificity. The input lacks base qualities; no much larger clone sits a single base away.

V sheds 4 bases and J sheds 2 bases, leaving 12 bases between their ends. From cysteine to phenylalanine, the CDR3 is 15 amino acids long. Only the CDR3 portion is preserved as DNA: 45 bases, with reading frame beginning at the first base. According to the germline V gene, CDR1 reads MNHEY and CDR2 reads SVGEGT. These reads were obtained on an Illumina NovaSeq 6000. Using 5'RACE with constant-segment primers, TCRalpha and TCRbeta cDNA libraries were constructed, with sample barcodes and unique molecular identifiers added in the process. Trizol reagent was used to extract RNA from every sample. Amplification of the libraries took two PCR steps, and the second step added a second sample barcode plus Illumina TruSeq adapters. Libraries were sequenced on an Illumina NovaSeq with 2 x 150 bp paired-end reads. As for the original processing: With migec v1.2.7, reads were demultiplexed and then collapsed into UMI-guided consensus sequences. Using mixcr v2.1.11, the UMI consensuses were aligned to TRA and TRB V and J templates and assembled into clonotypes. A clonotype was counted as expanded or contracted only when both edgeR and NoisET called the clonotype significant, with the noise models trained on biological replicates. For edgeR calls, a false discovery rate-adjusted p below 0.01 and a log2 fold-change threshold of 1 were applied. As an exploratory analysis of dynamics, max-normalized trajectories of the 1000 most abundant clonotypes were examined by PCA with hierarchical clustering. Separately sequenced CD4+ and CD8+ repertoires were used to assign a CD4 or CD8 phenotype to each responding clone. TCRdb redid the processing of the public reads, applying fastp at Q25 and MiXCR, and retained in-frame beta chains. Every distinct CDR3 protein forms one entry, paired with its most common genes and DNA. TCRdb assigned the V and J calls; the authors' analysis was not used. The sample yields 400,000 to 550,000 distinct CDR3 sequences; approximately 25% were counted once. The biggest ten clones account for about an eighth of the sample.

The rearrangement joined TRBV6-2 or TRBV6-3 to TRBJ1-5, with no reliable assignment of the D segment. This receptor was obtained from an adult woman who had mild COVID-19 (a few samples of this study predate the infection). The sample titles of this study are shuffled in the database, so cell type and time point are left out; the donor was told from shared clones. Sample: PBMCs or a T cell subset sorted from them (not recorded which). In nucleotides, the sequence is TGTGCCAGCAGTTTTAACCTAGTGGGCAATCAGCCCCAGCATTTT. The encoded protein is CASSFNLVGNQPQHF.